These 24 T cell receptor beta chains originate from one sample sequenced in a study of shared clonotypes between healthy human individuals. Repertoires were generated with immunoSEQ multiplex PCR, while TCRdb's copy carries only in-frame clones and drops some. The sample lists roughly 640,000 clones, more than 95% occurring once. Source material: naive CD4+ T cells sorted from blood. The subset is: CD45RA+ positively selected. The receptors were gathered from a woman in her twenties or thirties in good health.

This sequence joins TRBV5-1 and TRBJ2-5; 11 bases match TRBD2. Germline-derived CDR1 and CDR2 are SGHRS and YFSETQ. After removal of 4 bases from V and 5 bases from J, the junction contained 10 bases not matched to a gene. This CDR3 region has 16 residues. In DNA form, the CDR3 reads TGCGCCAGCAGCAAAAGTAGCGGGAGGGCTTTGGAGACCCAGTACTTC. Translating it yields CASSKSSGRALETQYF.

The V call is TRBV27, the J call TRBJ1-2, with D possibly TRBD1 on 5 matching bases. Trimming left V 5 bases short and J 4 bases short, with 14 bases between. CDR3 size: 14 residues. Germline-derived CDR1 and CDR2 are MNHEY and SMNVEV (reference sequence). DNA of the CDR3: TGTGCCAGCAGTCCAGACAGTAACTTCTATGGCTACACCTTC. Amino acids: CASSPDSNFYGYTF.

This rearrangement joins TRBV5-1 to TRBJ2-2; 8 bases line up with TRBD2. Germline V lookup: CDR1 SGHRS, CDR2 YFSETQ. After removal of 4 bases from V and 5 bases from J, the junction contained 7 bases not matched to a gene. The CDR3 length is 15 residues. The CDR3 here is CASSTSGSMTGELFF. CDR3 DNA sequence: TGCGCCAGCAGCACCAGCGGGAGTATGACCGGGGAGCTGTTTTTT. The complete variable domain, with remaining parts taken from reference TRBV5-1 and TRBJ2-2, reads KAGVTQTPRYLIKTRGQQVTLSCSPISGHRSVSWYQQTPGQGLQFLFEYFSETQRNKGNFPGRFSGRQFSNSRSEMNVSTLELGDSALYLCASSTSGSMTGELFFGEGSRLTVL.

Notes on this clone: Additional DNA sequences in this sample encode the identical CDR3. CDR3 nucleotide sequence: TGTGCCTGGAGCGCGGGAGAGACCCAGTACTTC. Protein product: CAWSAGETQYF. The J gene is TRBJ2-5, the V gene TRBV30; maybe TRBD2 (5 bases). The V end was cut by 3 bases, the J end by 4 bases, with 6 bases between. Looked up from germline, CDR1 is GTSNPN and CDR2 is SVGIG (reference sequence). The CDR3 loop spans 11 amino acids.

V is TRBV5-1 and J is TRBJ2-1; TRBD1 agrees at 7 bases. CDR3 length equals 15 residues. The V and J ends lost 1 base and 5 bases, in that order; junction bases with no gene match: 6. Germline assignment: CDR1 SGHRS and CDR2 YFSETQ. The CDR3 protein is CASSLLRQGHNEQFF. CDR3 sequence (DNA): TGCGCCAGCAGCTTGTTACGACAGGGTCACAATGAGCAGTTCTTC.

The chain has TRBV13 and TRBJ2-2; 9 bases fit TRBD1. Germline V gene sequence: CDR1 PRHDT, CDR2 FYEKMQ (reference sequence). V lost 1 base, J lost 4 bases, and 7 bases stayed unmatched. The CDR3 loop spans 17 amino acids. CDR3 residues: CASSLEWDRAITGELFF. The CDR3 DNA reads TGTGCCAGCAGCTTAGAATGGGACAGGGCGATCACCGGGGAGCTGTTTTTT.

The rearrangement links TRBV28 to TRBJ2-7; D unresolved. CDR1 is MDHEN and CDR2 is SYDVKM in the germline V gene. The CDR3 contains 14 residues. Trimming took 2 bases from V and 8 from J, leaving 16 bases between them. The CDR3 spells CASSLTQDLSQQYF. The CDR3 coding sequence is TGTGCCAGCAGTTTAACCCAGGACCTCTCCCAGCAGTACTTC.

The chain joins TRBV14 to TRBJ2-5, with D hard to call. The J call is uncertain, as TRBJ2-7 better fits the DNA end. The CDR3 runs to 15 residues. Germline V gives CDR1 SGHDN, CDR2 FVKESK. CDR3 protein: CASSQEYSPTYEQYF. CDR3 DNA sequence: TGTGCCAGCAGCCAAGAATACAGCCCTACCTACGAGCAGTACTTC.

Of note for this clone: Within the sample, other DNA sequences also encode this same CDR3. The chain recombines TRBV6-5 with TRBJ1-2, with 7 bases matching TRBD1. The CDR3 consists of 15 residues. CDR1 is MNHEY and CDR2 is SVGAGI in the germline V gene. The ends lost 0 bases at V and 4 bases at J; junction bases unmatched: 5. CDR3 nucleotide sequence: TGTGCCAGCAGTTACTCCAGGGACAGAGGCTATGGCTACACCTTC. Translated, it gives CASSYSRDRGYGYTF.

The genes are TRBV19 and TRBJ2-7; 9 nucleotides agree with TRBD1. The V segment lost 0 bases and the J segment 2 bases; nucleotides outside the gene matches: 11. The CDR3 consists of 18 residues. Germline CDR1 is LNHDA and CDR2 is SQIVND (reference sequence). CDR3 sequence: CASSIDYPGQGGTYEQYF. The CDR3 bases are TGTGCCAGTAGTATAGACTACCCGGGACAGGGAGGTACCTACGAGCAGTACTTC.

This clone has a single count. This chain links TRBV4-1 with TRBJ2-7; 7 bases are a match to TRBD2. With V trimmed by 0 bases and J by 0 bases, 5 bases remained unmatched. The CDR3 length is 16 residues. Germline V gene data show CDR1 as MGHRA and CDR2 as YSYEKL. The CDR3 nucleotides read TGCGCCAGCAGCCAAGATTGGGGGGACTACTCCTACGAGCAGTACTTC. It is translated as CASSQDWGDYSYEQYF.

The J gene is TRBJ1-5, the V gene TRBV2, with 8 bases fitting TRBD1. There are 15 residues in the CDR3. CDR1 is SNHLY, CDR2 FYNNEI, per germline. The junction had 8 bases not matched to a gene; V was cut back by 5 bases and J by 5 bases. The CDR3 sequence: CASSRIGQGDQPQHF. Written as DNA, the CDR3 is TGTGCCAGCAGTAGAATTGGACAGGGAGATCAGCCCCAGCATTTT.

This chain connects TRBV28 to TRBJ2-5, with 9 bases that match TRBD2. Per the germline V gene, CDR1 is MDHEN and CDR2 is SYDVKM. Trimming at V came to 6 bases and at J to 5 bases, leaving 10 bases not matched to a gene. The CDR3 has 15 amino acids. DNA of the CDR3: TGTGCCAGCAGCCCCAGATTAGCGGGAGCTGAGACCCAGTACTTC. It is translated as CASSPRLAGAETQYF. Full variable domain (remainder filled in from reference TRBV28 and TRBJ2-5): DVKVTQSSRYLVKRTGEKVFLECVQDMDHENMFWYRQDPGLGLRLIYFSYDVKMKEKGDIPEGYSVSREKKERFSLILESASTNQTSMYLCASSPRLAGAETQYFGPGTRLLVL.

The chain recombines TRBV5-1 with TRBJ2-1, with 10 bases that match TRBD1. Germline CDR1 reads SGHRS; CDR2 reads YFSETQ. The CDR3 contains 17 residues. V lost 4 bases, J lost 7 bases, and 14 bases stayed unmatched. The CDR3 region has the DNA TGCGCCAGCAGCACCCGGGACAGGGGATCGGGGCGGAATGAGCAGTTCTTC. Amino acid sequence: CASSTRDRGSGRNEQFF.

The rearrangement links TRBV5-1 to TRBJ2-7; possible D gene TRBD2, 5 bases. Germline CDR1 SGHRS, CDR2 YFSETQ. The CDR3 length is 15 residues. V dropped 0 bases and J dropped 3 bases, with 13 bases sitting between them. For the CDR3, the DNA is TGCGCCAGCAGCTTGGAGAGGGCCATGGTCTACGAGCAGTACTTC. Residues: CASSLERAMVYEQYF.

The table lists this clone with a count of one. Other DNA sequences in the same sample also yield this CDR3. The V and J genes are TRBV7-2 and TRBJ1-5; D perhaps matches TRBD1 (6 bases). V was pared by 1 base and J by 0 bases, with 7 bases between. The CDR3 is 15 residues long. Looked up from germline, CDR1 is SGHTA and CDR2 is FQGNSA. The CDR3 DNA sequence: TGTGCCAGCAGCTTAGACAGGGCTAGCAATCAGCCCCAGCATTTT. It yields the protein CASSLDRASNQPQHF. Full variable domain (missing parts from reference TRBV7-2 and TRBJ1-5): GAGVSQSPSNKVTEKGKDVELRCDPISGHTALYWYRQSLGQGLEFLIYFQGNSAPDKSGLPSDRFSAERTGGSVSTLTIQRTQQEDSAVYLCASSLDRASNQPQHFGDGTRLSIL.

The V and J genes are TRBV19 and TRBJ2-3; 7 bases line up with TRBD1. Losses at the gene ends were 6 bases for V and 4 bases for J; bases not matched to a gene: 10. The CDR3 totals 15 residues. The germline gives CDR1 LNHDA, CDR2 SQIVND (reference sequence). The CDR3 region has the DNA TGTGCCAGTAGAACTACAGGGGTTGACGCAGATACGCAGTATTTT. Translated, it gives CASRTTGVDADTQYF. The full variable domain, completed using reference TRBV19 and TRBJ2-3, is DGGITQSPKYLFRKEGQNVTLSCEQNLNHDAMYWYRQDPGQGLRLIYYSQIVNDFQKGDIAEGYSVSREKKESFPLTVTSAQKNPTAFYLCASRTTGVDADTQYFGPGTRLTVL.

CDR3 sequence: CASSRQQGGGQETQYF. The CDR3 bases are TGCGCCAGCAGCCGGCAACAGGGTGGAGGGCAAGAGACCCAGTACTTC. This chain uses TRBV4-1 with TRBJ2-5, with D possibly called TRBD1 or TRBD2 (6 bases each). This CDR3 contains 16 residues. V was clipped by 4 bases and J by 2 bases, with 17 bases between them. From germline, CDR1 is MGHRA and CDR2 YSYEKL.

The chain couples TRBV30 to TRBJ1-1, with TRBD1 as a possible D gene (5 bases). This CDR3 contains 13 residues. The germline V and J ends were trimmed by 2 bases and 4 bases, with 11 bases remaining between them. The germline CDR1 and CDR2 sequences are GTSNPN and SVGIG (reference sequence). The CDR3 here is CAWSTTGGTEAFF. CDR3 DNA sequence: TGTGCCTGGAGTACGACCGGGGGCACTGAAGCTTTCTTT.

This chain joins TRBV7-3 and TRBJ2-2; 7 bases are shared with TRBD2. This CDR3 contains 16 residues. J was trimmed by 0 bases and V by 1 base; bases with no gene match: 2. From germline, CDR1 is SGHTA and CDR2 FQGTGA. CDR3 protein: CASSLRGGTNTGELFF. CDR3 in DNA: TGTGCCAGCAGCTTAAGGGGAGGGACGAACACCGGGGAGCTGTTTTTT.

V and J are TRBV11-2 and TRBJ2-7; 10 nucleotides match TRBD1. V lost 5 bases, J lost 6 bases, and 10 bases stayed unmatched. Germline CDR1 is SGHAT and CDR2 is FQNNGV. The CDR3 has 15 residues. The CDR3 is CASSQRDRGRLEQYF. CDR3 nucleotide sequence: TGTGCCAGCAGCCAACGGGACAGGGGCCGTCTCGAGCAGTACTTC. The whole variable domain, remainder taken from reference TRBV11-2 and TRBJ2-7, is EAGVAQSPRYKIIEKRQSVAFWCNPISGHATLYWYQQILGQGPKLLIQFQNNGVVDDSQLPKDRFSAERLKGVDSTLKIQPAKLEDSAVYLCASSQRDRGRLEQYFGPGTRLTVT.

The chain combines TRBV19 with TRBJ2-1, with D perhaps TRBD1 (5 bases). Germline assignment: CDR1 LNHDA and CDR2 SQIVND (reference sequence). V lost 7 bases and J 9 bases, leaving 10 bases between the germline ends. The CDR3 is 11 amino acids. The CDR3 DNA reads TGTGCCAGTATGGGGCGCAGTGAGCAGTTCTTC. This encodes CASMGRSEQFF.

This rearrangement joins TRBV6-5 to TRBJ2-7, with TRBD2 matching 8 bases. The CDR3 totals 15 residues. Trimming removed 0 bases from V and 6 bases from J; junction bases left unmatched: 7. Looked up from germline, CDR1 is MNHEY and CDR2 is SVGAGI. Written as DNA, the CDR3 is TGTGCCAGCAGTTACTCGAGGGGCGGGGGGCGCGAGCAGTACTTC. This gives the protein CASSYSRGGGREQYF.

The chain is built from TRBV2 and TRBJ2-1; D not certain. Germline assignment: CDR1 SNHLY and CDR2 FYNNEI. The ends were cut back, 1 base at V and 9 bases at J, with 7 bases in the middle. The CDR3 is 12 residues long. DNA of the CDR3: TGTGCCAGCAGTGAAGTTGTGATTGAGCAGTTCTTC. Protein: CASSEVVIEQFF.